This T cell receptor (beta chain) was recorded in a study of radiation and T cells in renal cell carcinoma. Across the whole study: Nephrectomy followed 15 Gy stereotactic body radiation by 4 weeks.

CDR1 is SGHDN, CDR2 FVKESK, per germline. The V gene lost 2 bases and the J gene lost 4 bases, with 15 bases spanning the gap. CDR3 length equals 16 residues. Time point indicated: baseline pretreatment blood. The treatment: 15 Gy SBRT to primary tumor, nephrectomy 4 weeks later. Serial blood draws occurred at baseline and 2 and 4 weeks post-SBRT. Note on this clone: Its antigen is still unknown.

Findings and caveats of the study: Pretreatment tumor biopsies were lacking, so baseline clonotypes are unknown. From baseline, blood top tumor clonotypes peaked at 2 weeks post-radiation.

The method was immunoSEQ multiplex PCR; TCRdb's version includes in-frame clones alone and lacks a portion of them. The table records 150,000 or so clones, about 87% of them present only once. The source was blood, collected from a patient whose treatment included radiotherapy and nephrectomy. This receptor was taken from a woman in her 70s with renal cell carcinoma. The chain combines TRBV14 with TRBJ2-1; D possibly corresponds to TRBD1 (6 bases). The CDR3 spells CASSQLGAGLYNEQFF. Here the CDR3 DNA reads TGTGCCAGCAGCCAATTGGGGGCAGGTTTATACAATGAGCAGTTCTTC.